Listed below are T cell receptor beta chains from one sample, sequenced in a study of blood T cell repertoires in COVID-19. The method was immunoSEQ multiplex PCR; TCRdb's version includes in-frame clones alone and lacks a portion of them. The sample comprises about 21,000 clones, 80% to 90% of which are singletons, and under 20% rests with the top ten. Sequencing used peripheral blood. The receptors shown here come from a man aged 65 to 79 with active COVID-19. Each CDR3 is given without its conserved first and last residue. Rows give clone size only sometimes, using once, few, many, or a class for an expanded clone.

V	J	size	CDR3
TRBV2	TRBJ1-6	.	ASSPYRNSPLH
TRBV4-1	TRBJ1-2	.	ASSQDLNFNYGYT
TRBV7-9	TRBJ2-7	.	ASRRGGSNEQY
TRBV19	TRBJ2-7	.	ATGDYYEQY
TRBV7-2	TRBJ1-3	once	ASSRRGGFGNTIY
TRBV19	TRBJ2-2	.	ATVANTGELF
TRBV18	TRBJ2-7	.	ASSPPGRRTEQY
TRBV7-9	TRBJ1-2	.	ASSKSGHLPVNYGYT
TRBV28	TRBJ2-3	once	ASTKSGGAVDTQY
TRBV12-3/TRBV12-4	TRBJ1-1	.	ASRRATEAF
TRBV5-4	TRBJ1-1	.	ASSLVGGGTEAF
TRBV13	TRBJ1-2	medium-sized	ASSNSRQGARGYT
TRBV3-1/TRBV3-2	TRBJ2-2	few	ASSRESGGISGELF
TRBV5-1	TRBJ2-1	.	ASSLTSGYNEQF
TRBV11-2	TRBJ1-2	.	ASSSRNMNYGYT
TRBV11-2	TRBJ1-1	once	ASSFLRGLNTEAF
TRBV2	TRBJ1-2	.	ASIPGGGRNGYT
TRBV25-1	TRBJ1-1	.	ASSNSSAEAF
TRBV2	TRBJ1-1	.	ASSAQGNTEAF
TRBV10-1	TRBJ2-2	.	ASSGRAWSGELF
TRBV24-1	TRBJ1-2	.	ATSGMAVLGYT
TRBV5-4	TRBJ2-1	.	ASSFRSSYNEQF
TRBV2	TRBJ2-5	.	ASRGGLAQETQY
TRBV30	TRBJ1-2	.	AWSLDFTGQDYGYT
TRBV4-1	TRBJ1-3	.	ASSQGGGWTDPSGNTIY